The text below deals with one T cell receptor beta chain. Assay used: immunoSEQ multiplex PCR; TCRdb lists only in-frame clones, some missing. The data hold hundreds of thousands of clones, with 70% to 90% observed a single time. This specimen belongs to a study of shared T cell receptors in the human thymus. This same sample was also part of a study on human thymus T cells. That investigation notes: Thymic and blood repertoires appeared to display a bias in their usage of V and J genes. Highly overlapping thymic repertoires in unrelated individuals were reported by related research.

The sequenced material came from thymocytes. The origin of this receptor is a girl under three years old with a congenital heart defect.

Here the CDR3 DNA reads TGTGCCAGCAGTTTTGGGGGGAGGACTGAAGCTTTCTTT. As protein: CASSFGGRTEAFF. J is TRBJ1-1 and V is TRBV6-1, with TRBD1 as a possible D gene (5 bases). Germline CDR1 is MNHNS and CDR2 is SASEGT. V shed 5 bases and J shed 5 bases, with 12 bases lying between them. The CDR3 is 13 amino acids.